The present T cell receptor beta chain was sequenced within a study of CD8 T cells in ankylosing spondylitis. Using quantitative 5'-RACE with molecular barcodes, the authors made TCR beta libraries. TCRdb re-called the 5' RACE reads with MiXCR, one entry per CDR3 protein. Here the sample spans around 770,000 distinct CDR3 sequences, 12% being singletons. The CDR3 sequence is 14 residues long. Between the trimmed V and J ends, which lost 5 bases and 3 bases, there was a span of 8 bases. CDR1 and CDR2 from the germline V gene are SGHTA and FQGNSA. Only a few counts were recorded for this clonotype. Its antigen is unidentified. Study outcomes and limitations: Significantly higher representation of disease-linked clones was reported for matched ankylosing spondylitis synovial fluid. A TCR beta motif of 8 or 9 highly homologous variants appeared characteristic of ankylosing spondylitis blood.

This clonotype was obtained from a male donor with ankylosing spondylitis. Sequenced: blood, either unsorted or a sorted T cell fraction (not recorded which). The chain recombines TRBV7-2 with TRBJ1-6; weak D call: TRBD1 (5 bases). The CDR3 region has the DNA TGTGCCAGCAGCCCCAGGGACTATAATTCACCCCTCCACTTT. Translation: CASSPRDYNSPLHF.